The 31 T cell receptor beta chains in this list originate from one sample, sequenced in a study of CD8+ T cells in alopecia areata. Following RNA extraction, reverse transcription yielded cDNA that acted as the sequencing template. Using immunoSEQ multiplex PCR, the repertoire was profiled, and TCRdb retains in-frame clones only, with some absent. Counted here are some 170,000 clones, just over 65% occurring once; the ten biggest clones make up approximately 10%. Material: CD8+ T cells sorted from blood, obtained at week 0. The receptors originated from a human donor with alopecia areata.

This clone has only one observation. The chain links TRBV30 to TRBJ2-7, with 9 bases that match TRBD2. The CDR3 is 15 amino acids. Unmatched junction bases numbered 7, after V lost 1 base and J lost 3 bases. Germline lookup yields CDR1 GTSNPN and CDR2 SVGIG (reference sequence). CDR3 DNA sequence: TGTGCCTGGAGTGACCTAGCGGGGAACGGCTACGAGCAGTACTTC. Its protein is CAWSDLAGNGYEQYF.

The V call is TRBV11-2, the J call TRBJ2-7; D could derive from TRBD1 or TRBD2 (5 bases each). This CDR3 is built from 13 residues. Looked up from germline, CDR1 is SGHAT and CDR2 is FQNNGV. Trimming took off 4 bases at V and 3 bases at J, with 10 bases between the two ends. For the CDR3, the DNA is TGTGCCAGCAGCTCGGGGACCTACTACGAGCAGTACTTC. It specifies CASSSGTYYEQYF.

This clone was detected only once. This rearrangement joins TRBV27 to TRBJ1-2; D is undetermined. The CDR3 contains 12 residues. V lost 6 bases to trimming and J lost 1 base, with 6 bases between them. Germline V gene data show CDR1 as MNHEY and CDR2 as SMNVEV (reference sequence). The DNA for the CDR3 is TGTGCCAGCAGCAACGGTAACTATGGCTACACCTTC. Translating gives CASSNGNYGYTF.

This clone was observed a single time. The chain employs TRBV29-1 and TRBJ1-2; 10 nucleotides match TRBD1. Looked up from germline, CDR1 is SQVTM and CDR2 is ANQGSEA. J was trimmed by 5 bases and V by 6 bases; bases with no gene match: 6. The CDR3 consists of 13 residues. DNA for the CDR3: TGCAGCGTGGGTGGACAGGGGGTATATGGCTACACCTTC. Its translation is CSVGGQGVYGYTF.

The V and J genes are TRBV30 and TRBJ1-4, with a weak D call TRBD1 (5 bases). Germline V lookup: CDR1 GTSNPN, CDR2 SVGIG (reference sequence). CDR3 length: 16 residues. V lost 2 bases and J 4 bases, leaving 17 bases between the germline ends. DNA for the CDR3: TGTGCCTGGAGTACTCTTTCGGCAGGGCGTAATGAAAAACTGTTTTTT. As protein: CAWSTLSAGRNEKLFF.

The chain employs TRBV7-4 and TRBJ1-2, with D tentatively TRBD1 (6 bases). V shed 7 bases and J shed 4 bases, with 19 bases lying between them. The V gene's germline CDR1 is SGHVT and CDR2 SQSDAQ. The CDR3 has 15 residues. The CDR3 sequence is CASTLLTGKSYGYTF. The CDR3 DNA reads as TGTGCCAGCACCCTCCTGACAGGCAAAAGCTATGGCTACACCTTC.

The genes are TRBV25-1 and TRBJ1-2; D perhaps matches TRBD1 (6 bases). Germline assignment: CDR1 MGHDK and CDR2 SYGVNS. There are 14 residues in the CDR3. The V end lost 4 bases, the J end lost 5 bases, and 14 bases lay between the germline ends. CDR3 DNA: TGTGCCAGCAGTGCTTGGACAGCTTCGTATGGCTACACCTTC. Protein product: CASSAWTASYGYTF.

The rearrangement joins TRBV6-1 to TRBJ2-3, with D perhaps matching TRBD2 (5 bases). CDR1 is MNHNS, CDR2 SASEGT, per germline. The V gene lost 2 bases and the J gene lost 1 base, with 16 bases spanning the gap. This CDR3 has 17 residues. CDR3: CASSESPDLVGTDTQYF. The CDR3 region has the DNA TGTGCCAGCAGTGAATCCCCGGACTTGGTCGGCACAGATACGCAGTATTTT.

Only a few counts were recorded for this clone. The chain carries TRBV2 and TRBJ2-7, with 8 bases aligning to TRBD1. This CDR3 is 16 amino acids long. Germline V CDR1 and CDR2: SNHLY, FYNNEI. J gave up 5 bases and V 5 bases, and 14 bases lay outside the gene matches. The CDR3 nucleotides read TGTGCCAGCAGTCCCCTTTCGAGGACAGGGCTGAACGAGCAGTACTTC. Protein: CASSPLSRTGLNEQYF.

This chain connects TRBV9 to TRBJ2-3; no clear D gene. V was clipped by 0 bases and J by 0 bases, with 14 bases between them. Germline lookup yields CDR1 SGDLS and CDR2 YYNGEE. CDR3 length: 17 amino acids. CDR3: CASSVGRATSSTDTQYF. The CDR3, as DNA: TGTGCCAGCAGCGTAGGTAGAGCTACTTCTAGCACAGATACGCAGTATTTT.

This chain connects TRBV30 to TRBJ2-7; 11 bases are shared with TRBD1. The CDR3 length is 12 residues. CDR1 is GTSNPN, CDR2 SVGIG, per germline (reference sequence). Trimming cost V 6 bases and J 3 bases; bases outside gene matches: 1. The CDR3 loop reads CACGTGGYEQYF. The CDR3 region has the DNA TGTGCCTGCGGGACAGGGGGCTACGAGCAGTACTTC.

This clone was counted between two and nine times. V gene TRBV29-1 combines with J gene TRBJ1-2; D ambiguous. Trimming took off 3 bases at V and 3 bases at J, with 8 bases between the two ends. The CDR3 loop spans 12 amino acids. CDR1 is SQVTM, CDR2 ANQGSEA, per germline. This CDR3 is CSVDREDYGYTF. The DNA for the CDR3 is TGCAGCGTTGACCGGGAGGACTATGGCTACACCTTC. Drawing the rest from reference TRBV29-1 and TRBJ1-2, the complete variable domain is SAVISQKPSRDICQRGTSLTIQCQVDSQVTMMFWYRQQPGQSLTLIATANQGSEATYESGFVIDKFPISRPNLTFSTLTVSNMSPEDSSIYLCSVDREDYGYTFGSGTRLTVV.

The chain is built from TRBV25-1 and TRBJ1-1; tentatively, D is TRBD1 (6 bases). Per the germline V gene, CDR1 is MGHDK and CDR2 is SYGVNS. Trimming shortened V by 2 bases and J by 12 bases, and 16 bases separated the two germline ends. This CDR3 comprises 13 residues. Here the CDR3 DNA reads TGTGCCAGCAGTGAAGGGGGCAGGGGATTAACTTTCTTT. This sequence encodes CASSEGGRGLTFF.

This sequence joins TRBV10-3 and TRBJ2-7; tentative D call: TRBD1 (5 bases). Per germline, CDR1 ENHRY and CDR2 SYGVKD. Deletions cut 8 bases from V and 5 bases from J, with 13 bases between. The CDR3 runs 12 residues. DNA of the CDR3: TGTGCCATCCGACAGTCGACGGACGAGCAGTACTTC. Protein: CAIRQSTDEQYF.

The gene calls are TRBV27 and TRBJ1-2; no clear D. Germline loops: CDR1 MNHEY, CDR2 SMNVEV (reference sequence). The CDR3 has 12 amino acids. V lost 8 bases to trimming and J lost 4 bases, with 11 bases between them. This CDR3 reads CASSELGYGYTF. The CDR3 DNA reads TGTGCCAGCTCGGAGCTGGGCTATGGCTACACCTTC.

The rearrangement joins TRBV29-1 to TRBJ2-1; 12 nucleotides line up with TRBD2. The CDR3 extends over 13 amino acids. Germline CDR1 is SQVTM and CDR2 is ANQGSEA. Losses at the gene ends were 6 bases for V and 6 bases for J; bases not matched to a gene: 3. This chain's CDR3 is CSVATSGGNEQFF. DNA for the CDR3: TGCAGCGTCGCGACTAGCGGGGGCAATGAGCAGTTCTTC.

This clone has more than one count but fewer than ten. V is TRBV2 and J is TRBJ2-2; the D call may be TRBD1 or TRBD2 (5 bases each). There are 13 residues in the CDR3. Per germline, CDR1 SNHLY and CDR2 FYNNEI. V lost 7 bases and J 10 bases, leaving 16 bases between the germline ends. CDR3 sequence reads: CASKWGLAEELFF. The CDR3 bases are TGTGCCAGCAAATGGGGGTTGGCCGAGGAGCTGTTTTTT.

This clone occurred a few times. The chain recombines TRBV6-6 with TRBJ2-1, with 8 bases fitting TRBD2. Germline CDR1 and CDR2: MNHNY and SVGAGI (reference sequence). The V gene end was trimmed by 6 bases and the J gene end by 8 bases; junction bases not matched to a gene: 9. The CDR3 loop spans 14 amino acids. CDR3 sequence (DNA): TGTGCCAGCAGCATTAGCGGGGCTTTTGATGAGCAGTTCTTC. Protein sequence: CASSISGAFDEQFF.

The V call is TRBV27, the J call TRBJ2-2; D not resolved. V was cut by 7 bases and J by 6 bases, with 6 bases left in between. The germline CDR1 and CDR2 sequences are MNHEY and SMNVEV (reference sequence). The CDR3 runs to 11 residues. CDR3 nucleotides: TGTGCCAGCACCCAATCCGGGGAGCTGTTTTTT. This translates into CASTQSGELFF.

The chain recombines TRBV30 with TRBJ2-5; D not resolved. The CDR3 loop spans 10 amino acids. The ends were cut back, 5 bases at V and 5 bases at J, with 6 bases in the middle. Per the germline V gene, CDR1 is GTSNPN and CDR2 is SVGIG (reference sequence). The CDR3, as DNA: TGTGCCTGGGGGTCGGAGACCCAGTACTTC. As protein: CAWGSETQYF.

The CDR3 is CAWAGTGHYEQYF. The CDR3 nucleotides read TGTGCCTGGGCCGGGACAGGGCACTACGAGCAGTACTTC. This rearrangement joins TRBV30 to TRBJ2-7, with TRBD1 matching 9 bases. With 5 bases clipped from V and 3 bases from J, the junction kept 5 bases outside the gene matches. Germline V gene sequence: CDR1 GTSNPN, CDR2 SVGIG (reference sequence). The CDR3 consists of 13 residues.

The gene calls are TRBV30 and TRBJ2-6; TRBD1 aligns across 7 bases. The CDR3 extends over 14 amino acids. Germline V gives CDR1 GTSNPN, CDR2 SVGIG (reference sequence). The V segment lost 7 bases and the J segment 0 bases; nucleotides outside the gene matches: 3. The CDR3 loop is CASTGSSGANVLTF. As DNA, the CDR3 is TGTGCCTCGACAGGGTCCTCTGGGGCCAACGTCCTGACTTTC. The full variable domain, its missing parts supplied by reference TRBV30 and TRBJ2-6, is SQTIHQWPATLVQPVGSPLSLECTVEGTSNPNLYWYRQAAGRGLQLLFYSVGIGQISSEVPQNLSASRPQDRQFILSSKKLLLSDSGFYLCASTGSSGANVLTFGAGSRLTVL.

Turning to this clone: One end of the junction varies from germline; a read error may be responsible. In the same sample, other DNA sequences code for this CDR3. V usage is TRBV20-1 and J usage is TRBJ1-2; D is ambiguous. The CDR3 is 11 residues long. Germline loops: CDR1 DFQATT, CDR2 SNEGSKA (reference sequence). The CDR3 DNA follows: TGTGGGATTACGGCGGCCTATGGCTACACCTTC. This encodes CGITAAYGYTF.

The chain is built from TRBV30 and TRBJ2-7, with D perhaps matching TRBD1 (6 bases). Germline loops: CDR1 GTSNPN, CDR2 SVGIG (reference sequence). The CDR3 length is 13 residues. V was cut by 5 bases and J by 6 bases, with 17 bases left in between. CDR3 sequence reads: CAWGPATGPEQYF. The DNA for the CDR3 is TGTGCCTGGGGCCCAGCAACAGGGCCCGAGCAGTACTTC.

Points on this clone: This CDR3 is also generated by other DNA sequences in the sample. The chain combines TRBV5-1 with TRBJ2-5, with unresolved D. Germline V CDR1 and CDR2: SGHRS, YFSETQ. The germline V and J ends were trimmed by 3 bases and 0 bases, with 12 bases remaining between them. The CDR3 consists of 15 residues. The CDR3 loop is CASSSSGGDQETQYF. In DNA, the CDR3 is TGCGCCAGCAGCTCCTCCGGCGGAGACCAAGAGACCCAGTACTTC.

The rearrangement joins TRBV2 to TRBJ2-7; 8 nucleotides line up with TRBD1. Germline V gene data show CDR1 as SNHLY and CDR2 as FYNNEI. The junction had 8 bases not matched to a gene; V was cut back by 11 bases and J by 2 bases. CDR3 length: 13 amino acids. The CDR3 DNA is TGTGCCTGCCTGACAGGGGCTACCTACGAGCAGTACTTC. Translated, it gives CACLTGATYEQYF.

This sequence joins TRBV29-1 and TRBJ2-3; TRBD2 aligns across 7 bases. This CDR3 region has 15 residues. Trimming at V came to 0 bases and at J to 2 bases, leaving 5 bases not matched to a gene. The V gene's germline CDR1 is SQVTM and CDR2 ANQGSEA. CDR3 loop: CSVEDRGGNTDTQYF. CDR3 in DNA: TGCAGCGTTGAAGATCGGGGAGGGAACACAGATACGCAGTATTTT.

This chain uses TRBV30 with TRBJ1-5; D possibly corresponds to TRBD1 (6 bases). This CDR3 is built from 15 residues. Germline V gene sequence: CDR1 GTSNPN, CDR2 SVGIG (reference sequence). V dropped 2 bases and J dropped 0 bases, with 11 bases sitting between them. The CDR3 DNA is TGTGCCTGGAGTTGGGGGACAAATAGCAATCAGCCCCAGCATTTT. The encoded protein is CAWSWGTNSNQPQHF.

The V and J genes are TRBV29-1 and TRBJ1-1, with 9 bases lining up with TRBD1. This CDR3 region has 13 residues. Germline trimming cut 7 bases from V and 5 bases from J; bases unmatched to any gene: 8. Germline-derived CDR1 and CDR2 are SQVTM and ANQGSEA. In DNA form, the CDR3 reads TGCAGCGAGGCGGACAGGGGAAGGACTGAAGCTTTCTTT. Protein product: CSEADRGRTEAFF.

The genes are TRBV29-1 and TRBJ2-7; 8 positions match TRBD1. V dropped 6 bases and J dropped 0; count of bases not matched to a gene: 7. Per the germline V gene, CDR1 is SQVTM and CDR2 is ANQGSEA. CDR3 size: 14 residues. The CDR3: CSVPAGGPSYEQYF. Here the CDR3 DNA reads TGCAGCGTGCCGGCAGGGGGCCCCTCCTACGAGCAGTACTTC.

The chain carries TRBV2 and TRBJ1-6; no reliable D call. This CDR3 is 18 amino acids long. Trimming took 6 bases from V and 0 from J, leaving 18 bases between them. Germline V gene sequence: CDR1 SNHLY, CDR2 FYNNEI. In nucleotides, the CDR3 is TGTGCCAGCAGAAACCTACACAGCCACAGCTCCTATAATTCACCCCTCCACTTT. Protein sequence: CASRNLHSHSSYNSPLHF.